This T cell receptor (beta chain) was sequenced in a study of blood T cell repertoires in COVID-19. At the level of the study: Acute and convalescent COVID-19 samples came from the United States, Italy and Spain. PBMCs, B-cell-depleted T cells, or T cells provided the cDNA or gDNA that made up the material.

This CDR3 region has 17 residues. Germline values: CDR1 MNHNS, CDR2 SASEGT. V dropped 4 bases and J dropped 0 bases, with 16 bases sitting between them. Methods used by the authors: The authors estimated nucleated cell counts from reference gene primer amplification. Some clones are missing from TCRdb's copy, which holds only in-frame ones; the method was immunoSEQ multiplex PCR. That table gives V, J and clone size, and the DNA gave D and trimming. The table lists about 110,000 clones, around 86% of them singletons. V gene TRBV6-1 combines with J gene TRBJ1-5; D uncertain. Sequenced material: peripheral blood. The TCR was taken from a man aged 35 to 55 with acute or convalescent COVID-19. The CDR3 here is CASSAASGIYSNQPQHF. The CDR3 coding sequence is TGTGCCAGCAGTGCCGCTTCGGGGATTTATAGCAATCAGCCCCAGCATTTT.